Listed here are 18 T cell receptor beta chains from one sample, sequenced in a study of cytomegalovirus exposure and HLA in healthy donors. Primers for the PCR totalled 60 Vbeta and 13 Jbeta. The data were produced by immunoSEQ multiplex PCR, yet TCRdb's version contains in-frame clones alone and is incomplete. The data show some 170,000 clones, with almost 80% seen just once and nearly 6.5% held by the top ten. The sequencing input was PBMCs. These receptors were collected from a man aged 40-50 years in good health and CMV-seropositive.

The rearrangement uses TRBV29-1 and TRBJ1-5, with 8 nucleotides matching TRBD1. Germline values: CDR1 SQVTM, CDR2 ANQGSEA. V lost 4 bases, J lost 6 bases, and 5 bases stayed unmatched. This CDR3 region has 13 residues. This chain's CDR3 is CSVGQGSAQPQHF. CDR3 in DNA: TGCAGCGTTGGACAGGGGTCGGCTCAGCCCCAGCATTTT.

This clone has only a few counts. The gene calls are TRBV29-1 and TRBJ2-5; the D gene is possibly TRBD2 (5 bases). V lost 0 bases, J lost 3 bases, and 11 bases lay in between. CDR1 and CDR2 (germline): SQVTM, ANQGSEA. The CDR3 length is 14 residues. CDR3 sequence reads: CSVEDRLAEETQYF. The DNA of the CDR3 is TGCAGCGTTGAAGATCGGCTAGCAGAAGAGACCCAGTACTTC.

The chain uses TRBV30 and TRBJ1-2; 8 bases agree with TRBD1. The CDR3 is 11 residues long. V trimming: 1 base; J trimming: 8 bases; junction bases outside the gene matches: 0. CDR1 is GTSNPN, CDR2 SVGIG, per germline (reference sequence). In DNA form, the CDR3 reads TGTGCCTGGAGTGCAGGGGGCGGCTACACCTTC. Translation gives CAWSAGGGYTF.

With respect to this clone: A junction boundary mismatches the germline segment, possibly from a read error. The J gene is TRBJ1-1, the V gene TRBV5-4, with a weak D call TRBD1 (6 bases). CDR3 length equals 12 residues. CDR1 is SGHNT and CDR2 is YYREEE in the germline V gene (reference sequence). CDR3 bases: TGTGCCAGCAGTTTGGACAGTGGTAAGGCTTTCTTT. Protein: CASSLDSGKAFF. The entire variable domain, with the rest obtained from reference TRBV5-4 and TRBJ1-1, is as follows: ETGVTQSPTHLIKTRGQQVTLRCSSQSGHNTVSWYQQALGQGPQFIFQYYREEENGRGNFPPRFSGLQFPNYSSELNVNALELDDSALYLCASSLDSGKAFFGQGTRLTVV.

The V and J genes are TRBV10-3 and TRBJ2-1; TRBD1 matches at 9 bases. Germline-derived CDR1 and CDR2 are ENHRY and SYGVKD. The V and J ends lost 2 bases and 4 bases, in that order; junction bases with no gene match: 6. The CDR3 runs to 16 residues. The CDR3 protein is CAISEGGGQGYNEQFF. The CDR3 DNA sequence: TGTGCCATCAGTGAGGGAGGGGGACAGGGATACAATGAGCAGTTCTTC.

The chain combines TRBV19 with TRBJ1-4; D is unclear. V was shortened by 8 bases and J by 4 bases, with 14 bases between the two germline ends. This CDR3 is 14 amino acids long. The germline CDR1 and CDR2 sequences are LNHDA and SQIVND (reference sequence). The CDR3 sequence is CASLSTGGNEKLFF. Written as DNA, the CDR3 is TGTGCCAGTTTATCCACCGGAGGTAATGAAAAACTGTTTTTT.

CDR3 in amino acids: CASSYSGTSGWPMFF. DNA of the CDR3: TGTGCCAGCAGTTATTCCGGGACTAGCGGGTGGCCAATGTTCTTC. V usage is TRBV7-6 and J usage is TRBJ2-1; TRBD2 matches at 12 bases. Trimming at V came to 6 bases and at J to 15 bases, leaving 15 bases not matched to a gene. The CDR3 contains 15 residues. CDR1 is SGHVS and CDR2 is FNYEAQ in the germline V gene.

The chain couples TRBV7-8 to TRBJ1-5; D is undetermined. This CDR3 region has 13 residues. Trimming removed 2 bases from V and 6 bases from J, with 8 bases in between. CDR1 SGHVS and CDR2 FQNEAQ come from the germline V gene. DNA for the CDR3: TGTGCCAGCAGCTTAACGGGAAGTCAGCCCCAGCATTTT. Its protein product is CASSLTGSQPQHF.

This clone was detected a few times. The chain couples TRBV10-3 to TRBJ1-2; D ambiguous. The CDR3 has 13 amino acids. Germline CDR1 is ENHRY and CDR2 is SYGVKD. Trimming pared 3 bases from V and 2 bases from J, leaving 7 bases between. CDR3: CAISDKENYGYTF. In DNA, the CDR3 is TGTGCCATCAGTGATAAGGAGAACTATGGCTACACCTTC.

V usage is TRBV5-4 and J usage is TRBJ2-2; D not certain. V was shortened by 4 bases and J by 1 base, with 14 bases between the two germline ends. The CDR3 runs to 16 residues. From germline, CDR1 is SGHNT and CDR2 YYREEE (reference sequence). CDR3 sequence (DNA): TGTGCCAGCAGCGAGGAAGCGAGCTTGAACACCGGGGAGCTGTTTTTT. It codes for CASSEEASLNTGELFF. The full variable domain, rest sourced from reference TRBV5-4 and TRBJ2-2, is ETGVTQSPTHLIKTRGQQVTLRCSSQSGHNTVSWYQQALGQGPQFIFQYYREEENGRGNFPPRFSGLQFPNYSSELNVNALELDDSALYLCASSEEASLNTGELFFGEGSRLTVL.

There are a few counts of this clone. The CDR3 reads CAIRGDAGPGGYTF. DNA of the CDR3: TGTGCCATCCGGGGGGACGCGGGGCCTGGTGGCTACACCTTC. The chain uses TRBV10-3 and TRBJ1-2; possible D gene TRBD1, 5 bases. Trimming cost V 8 bases and J 7 bases, with 20 bases left between them. The CDR3 is 14 amino acids. Germline-derived CDR1 and CDR2 are ENHRY and SYGVKD.

This clone showed up just a few times. V gene TRBV7-7 combines with J gene TRBJ2-7; 7 nucleotides line up with TRBD2. Germline CDR1 reads SSHAT; CDR2 reads FNYEAQ (reference sequence). The ends lost 5 bases at V and 6 bases at J; junction bases unmatched: 10. This CDR3 is 14 amino acids long. CDR3 sequence reads: CASSKQGGSVEQYF. CDR3 DNA: TGTGCCAGCAGCAAGCAGGGAGGGTCCGTCGAGCAGTACTTC.

The gene calls are TRBV10-3 and TRBJ2-2, with D maybe TRBD1 (5 bases). V was pared by 10 bases and J by 3 bases, with 12 bases between. Germline-derived CDR1 and CDR2 are ENHRY and SYGVKD. The CDR3 sequence is 13 residues long. The CDR3 nucleotides read TGTGCCAGCAGAACAGGCGACACCGGGGAGCTGTTTTTT. It encodes CASRTGDTGELFF.

This chain connects TRBV25-1 to TRBJ1-4; 8 positions agree with TRBD1. The V and J ends lost 2 bases and 7 bases, in that order; junction bases with no gene match: 6. The germline V gene has CDR1 MGHDK and CDR2 SYGVNS. The CDR3 extends over 15 amino acids. Here the CDR3 reads CASSERAGGSEKLFF. DNA for the CDR3: TGTGCCAGCAGTGAAAGGGCAGGGGGCTCTGAAAAACTGTTTTTT.

This clone turned up a few times. V usage is TRBV5-1 and J usage is TRBJ1-1, with D maybe TRBD1 (6 bases). The CDR3 length is 15 residues. Deletions cut 0 bases from V and 1 base from J, with 10 bases between. Germline V CDR1 and CDR2: SGHRS, YFSETQ. The CDR3 DNA reads TGCGCCAGCAGCTTGGTTGGACAGCGGAACACTGAAGCTTTCTTT. Translation gives CASSLVGQRNTEAFF.

This chain uses TRBV29-1 with TRBJ1-1; the D is unclear. The germline V gene has CDR1 SQVTM and CDR2 ANQGSEA. V shed 7 bases and J shed 1 base, with 22 bases lying between them. The CDR3 is 16 residues long. The CDR3 loop reads CSAPGNTAEANTEAFF. The DNA of the CDR3 is TGCAGCGCCCCTGGAAACACAGCTGAAGCGAACACTGAAGCTTTCTTT.

This clone was seen only once. This chain connects TRBV5-1 to TRBJ2-5, with 7 positions matching TRBD2. The trim removed 3 bases at V and 4 bases at J, leaving 9 bases unmatched. CDR1 is SGHRS and CDR2 is YFSETQ in the germline V gene. CDR3 length equals 15 residues. The CDR3 spells CASSSFLAVGETQYF. The CDR3 nucleotides are TGCGCCAGCAGCTCCTTTCTAGCGGTGGGAGAGACCCAGTACTTC.

V usage is TRBV7-3 and J usage is TRBJ2-7, with D perhaps matching TRBD2 (5 bases). Trimming took 5 bases from V and 3 from J, leaving 17 bases between them. This CDR3 has 15 amino acids. CDR1 and CDR2 (germline): SGHTA, FQGTGA. Here the CDR3 reads CASSPRASGRYEQYF. The CDR3 DNA follows: TGTGCCAGCAGCCCCCGAGCGAGCGGCCGCTACGAGCAGTACTTC.